The 20 T cell receptor beta chains below were found in one sample sequenced in a study of blood T cell repertoires in COVID-19. Sequenced by immunoSEQ multiplex PCR; TCRdb stores in-frame clones only, minus some. The data contain approximately 400,000 clones, approximately 93% of them singletons. Material for sequencing was PBMCs or T cells enriched from blood (not recorded which). Receptors were obtained from a woman aged 40 to 50 who had been exposed to COVID-19.

The rearrangement links TRBV5-5 to TRBJ1-5; 8 bases map to TRBD1. This CDR3 has 17 residues. Germline loops: CDR1 SGHKS, CDR2 YYEKEE (reference sequence). Germline trimming cut 1 base from V and 4 bases from J; bases unmatched to any gene: 10. The CDR3 loop is CASSLRVLGQGNQPQHF. Here the CDR3 DNA reads TGTGCCAGCAGCTTGAGGGTACTCGGACAGGGAAATCAGCCCCAGCATTTT.

The V call is TRBV7-3, the J call TRBJ2-3; 7 positions agree with TRBD1. Germline V gives CDR1 SGHTA, CDR2 FQGTGA. J was trimmed by 3 bases and V by 5 bases; bases with no gene match: 8. CDR3 size: 15 residues. This CDR3 is CASSLTGLGTDTQYF. The CDR3 coding sequence is TGTGCCAGCAGCCTGACAGGGCTTGGAACAGATACGCAGTATTTT.

V and J are TRBV6-6 and TRBJ2-5, with D possibly being TRBD1 (7 bases). Between the trimmed V and J ends, which lost 7 bases and 5 bases, there was a span of 17 bases. The CDR3 has 14 amino acids. Per the germline V gene, CDR1 is MNHNY and CDR2 is SVGAGI (reference sequence). The CDR3 spells CASTPWRGLETQYF. Written as DNA, the CDR3 is TGTGCCAGCACCCCATGGAGGGGGCTGGAGACCCAGTACTTC.

The V gene is TRBV5-1, the J gene TRBJ1-2; D not certain. The germline V gene encodes CDR1 SGHRS and CDR2 YFSETQ. V was trimmed by 2 bases and J by 4 bases, leaving 9 bases between them. This CDR3 comprises 13 residues. The CDR3 here is CASSFRGSYGYTF. The CDR3 bases are TGCGCCAGCAGCTTTCGGGGATCCTATGGCTACACCTTC.

V and J are TRBV6-1 and TRBJ1-2; D remains unclear. Per germline, CDR1 MNHNS and CDR2 SASEGT. Trimming left V 3 bases short and J 8 bases short, with 13 bases between. The CDR3 extends over 13 amino acids. The CDR3 sequence is CASSDVLAGGYTF. The DNA of the CDR3 is TGTGCCAGCAGTGACGTGTTGGCGGGGGGCTACACCTTC.

The chain carries TRBV12-3 or TRBV12-4 and TRBJ1-1; D gene uncertain. Trimming took off 7 bases at V and 1 base at J, with 7 bases between the two ends. This CDR3 spans 12 amino acids. The CDR3 here is CASTRRNTEAFF. CDR3 nucleotides: TGTGCCAGCACTCGGAGGAACACTGAAGCTTTCTTT.

In this sample, this clone turned up once. The gene calls are TRBV29-1 and TRBJ1-5; 8 nucleotides agree with TRBD1. The germline V gene has CDR1 SQVTM and CDR2 ANQGSEA. The CDR3 loop spans 13 amino acids. V trimming: 6 bases; J trimming: 6 bases; junction bases outside the gene matches: 7. The CDR3, as DNA: TGCAGCGTCCTGGACAGGGAGAGTCAGCCCCAGCATTTT. This translates into CSVLDRESQPQHF.

V is TRBV12-3 or TRBV12-4 and J is TRBJ2-5; D not resolved. V shed 2 bases and J shed 4 bases, with 8 bases lying between them. This CDR3 comprises 13 residues. The CDR3 nucleotides read TGTGCCAGCAGTTTACGTACAGCAGAGACCCAGTACTTC. This codes for CASSLRTAETQYF.

V gene TRBV5-1 combines with J gene TRBJ2-1; 11 nucleotides match TRBD2. Germline lookup yields CDR1 SGHRS and CDR2 YFSETQ. With V trimmed by 1 base and J by 2 bases, 8 bases remained unmatched. This CDR3 spans 18 amino acids. The CDR3 protein is CASSLFSIAGGPYNEQFF. The CDR3 DNA sequence: TGCGCCAGCAGCTTGTTTAGCATAGCGGGGGGGCCCTACAATGAGCAGTTCTTC. The whole variable domain, remainder taken from reference TRBV5-1 and TRBJ2-1, is KAGVTQTPRYLIKTRGQQVTLSCSPISGHRSVSWYQQTPGQGLQFLFEYFSETQRNKGNFPGRFSGRQFSNSRSEMNVSTLELGDSALYLCASSLFSIAGGPYNEQFFGPGTRLTVL.

The chain combines TRBV6-1 with TRBJ1-2; the D is unclear. With 1 base removed from V and 7 bases from J, the gap between germline ends came to 16 bases. Germline CDR1 MNHNS, CDR2 SASEGT. This CDR3 contains 15 residues. The DNA for the CDR3 is TGTGCCAGCAGTGAAGGGTGGCAGGTCTCTCTTGGCTACACCTTC. It translates to CASSEGWQVSLGYTF.

The V and J genes are TRBV6-5 and TRBJ2-3; the match to TRBD2 covers 7 bases. The CDR3 has 14 residues. The J segment lost 2 bases and the V segment lost 6 bases, leaving 5 bases of the junction unmatched. CDR1 and CDR2 from the germline V gene are MNHEY and SVGAGI. CDR3 residues: CASSPGGNTDTQYF. CDR3 bases: TGTGCCAGCAGCCCCGGGGGGAACACAGATACGCAGTATTTT.

V and J are TRBV19 and TRBJ1-3, with 8 bases lining up with TRBD1. CDR3 length: 16 amino acids. Trimming removed 7 bases from V and 4 bases from J; junction bases left unmatched: 12. Germline V gene data show CDR1 as LNHDA and CDR2 as SQIVND (reference sequence). CDR3 sequence (DNA): TGTGCCAGTACCTCCTGGCCCGGGACAGGAGGAAACACCATATATTTT. Encoded protein: CASTSWPGTGGNTIYF. Full variable domain (outside the CDR3, taken from reference TRBV19 and TRBJ1-3): DGGITQSPKYLFRKEGQNVTLSCEQNLNHDAMYWYRQDPGQGLRLIYYSQIVNDFQKGDIAEGYSVSREKKESFPLTVTSAQKNPTAFYLCASTSWPGTGGNTIYFGEGSWLTVV.

J is TRBJ1-2 and V is TRBV29-1; TRBD1 matches at 7 bases. This CDR3 is 13 amino acids long. J gave up 2 bases and V 7 bases, and 7 bases lay outside the gene matches. Germline V gene sequence: CDR1 SQVTM, CDR2 ANQGSEA. Here the CDR3 DNA reads TGCAGCGCCGTGGTAGGGGGCAACTATGGCTACACCTTC. Translation gives CSAVVGGNYGYTF.

The gene calls are TRBV6-2 or TRBV6-3 and TRBJ1-5; tentative D call: TRBD1 (5 bases). This CDR3 contains 15 residues. Germline CDR1 MNHEY, CDR2 SVGEGT. The ends were cut back, 2 bases at V and 1 base at J, with 9 bases in the middle. The chain's CDR3 is CASSYQGRSNQPQHF. In nucleotides, the CDR3 is TGTGCCAGCAGTTACCAGGGAAGGAGCAATCAGCCCCAGCATTTT.

The chain uses TRBV5-6 and TRBJ1-1, with TRBD1 matching over 10 bases. This CDR3 region has 14 residues. J lost 5 bases, V lost 5 bases, and 6 bases had no gene match. In germline, CDR1 is SGHDT, CDR2 YYEEEE. This CDR3 reads CASSPGQGLTEAFF. The CDR3, as DNA: TGTGCCAGCAGTCCGGGACAGGGGTTAACTGAAGCTTTCTTT.

The rearrangement joins TRBV21-1 to TRBJ1-2; the DNA was not used to check the table's D call, TRBD1. TRBV21-1 is marked as a pseudogene. The length of the CDR3 is 17 residues. The CDR3 sequence: CASSKEFGTEHQYGYTF. In DNA form, the CDR3 reads TGTGCCAGCAGCAAAGAGTTTGGAACAGAACATCAATATGGCTACACCTTC.

This clone was observed a single time. The rearrangement links TRBV5-1 to TRBJ1-4; D is undetermined. Trimming cost V 3 bases and J 6 bases, with 9 bases left between them. CDR3 length: 13 amino acids. CDR1 is SGHRS, CDR2 YFSETQ, per germline. The CDR3 nucleotides are TGCGCCAGCAGCTCAACCTACGATGAAAAACTGTTTTTT. This encodes CASSSTYDEKLFF.

A note on this clone: The same CDR3 can be traced to other DNA sequences in this sample. The chain uses TRBV5-1 and TRBJ1-5; D remains ambiguous. The CDR3 totals 15 residues. Germline values: CDR1 SGHRS, CDR2 YFSETQ. Trimming shortened V by 0 bases and J by 0 bases, and 7 bases separated the two germline ends. CDR3: CASSLGQNSNQPQHF. The CDR3 nucleotides read TGCGCCAGCAGCTTGGGTCAGAATAGCAATCAGCCCCAGCATTTT.

The chain uses TRBV18 and TRBJ1-3, with D possibly being TRBD1 (5 bases). This CDR3 is built from 15 residues. Germline CDR1 KGHSH, CDR2 LQKENI. V was cut by 3 bases and J by 0 bases, with 9 bases left in between. The CDR3 loop reads CASSPVTDSGNTIYF. CDR3 DNA sequence: TGTGCCAGCTCACCTGTGACAGACTCTGGAAACACCATATATTTT.

The CDR3 is CASSEERHSNQPQHF. The CDR3 bases are TGTGCCAGCAGTGAAGAAAGACATAGCAATCAGCCCCAGCATTTT. The chain has TRBV2 and TRBJ1-5; D gene ambiguous. Germline CDR1 reads SNHLY; CDR2 reads FYNNEI. CDR3 length: 15 residues. Trimming pared 1 base from V and 0 bases from J, leaving 7 bases between.